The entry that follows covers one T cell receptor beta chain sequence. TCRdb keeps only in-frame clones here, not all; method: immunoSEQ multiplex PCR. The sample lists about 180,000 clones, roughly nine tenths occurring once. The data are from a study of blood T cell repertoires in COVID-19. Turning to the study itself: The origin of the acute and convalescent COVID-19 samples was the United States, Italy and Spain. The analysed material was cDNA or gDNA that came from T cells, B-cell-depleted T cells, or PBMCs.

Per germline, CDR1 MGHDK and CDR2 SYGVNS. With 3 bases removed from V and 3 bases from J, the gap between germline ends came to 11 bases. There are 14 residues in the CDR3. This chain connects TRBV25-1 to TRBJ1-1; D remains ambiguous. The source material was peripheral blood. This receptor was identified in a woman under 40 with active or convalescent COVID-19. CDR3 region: CASSDPGSDTEAFF. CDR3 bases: TGTGCCAGCAGTGACCCGGGATCGGACACTGAAGCTTTCTTT.